Presented here are 11 T cell receptor beta chains from one specimen sequenced in a study of T-cell memory formation after mild COVID-19. TCRdb fed the 5' RACE reads into MiXCR, producing one record per CDR3 protein. The table lists more than 250,000 distinct CDR3 sequences, roughly 15% of them singletons. The sequenced sample was PBMCs or a T cell subset sorted from them (not recorded which). All receptors derive from a man aged 18 to 30 who had mild COVID-19 (a few samples of this study predate the infection). Cell type and time point are not known.

The chain couples TRBV6-5 to TRBJ1-5; tentatively, D is TRBD1 (5 bases). Germline CDR1 is MNHEY and CDR2 is SVGAGI. This CDR3 has 12 residues. V lost 11 bases to trimming and J lost 7 bases, with 15 bases between them. For the CDR3, the DNA is TGTGCCGCAGGGCGGGTGAGGCAGCCCCAGCATTTT. The encoded protein is CAAGRVRQPQHF.

This chain joins TRBV7-8 and TRBJ1-5, with D possibly matching TRBD1 (5 bases). There are 14 residues in the CDR3. Germline V gene sequence: CDR1 SGHVS, CDR2 FQNEAQ. The ends were cut back, 8 bases at V and 2 bases at J, with 13 bases in the middle. The CDR3 spells CASGGDGGNQPQHF. CDR3 nucleotides: TGTGCCAGCGGGGGGGACGGGGGCAATCAGCCCCAGCATTTT.

This clonotype was seen a few times. The chain uses TRBV6-2 or TRBV6-3 and TRBJ2-1; a weak D match, TRBD2 (6 bases). CDR1 and CDR2 (germline): MNHEY, SVGEGT. This CDR3 is 14 amino acids long. V shed 8 bases and J shed 5 bases, with 16 bases lying between them. CDR3 residues: CASALRLVDNEQFF. The CDR3 bases are TGTGCCAGCGCGTTAAGACTAGTAGACAATGAGCAGTTCTTC.

This clonotype was counted only a few times. The chain employs TRBV20-1 and TRBJ1-2; D possibly corresponds to TRBD1 (6 bases). V lost 2 bases and J lost 8, with 15 bases in between. Per germline, CDR1 DFQATT and CDR2 SNEGSKA (reference sequence). The CDR3 is 13 amino acids. CDR3 DNA sequence: TGCAGTGCTAGATGGGGCAGGGGCGTAGGCTACACCTTC. Translated: CSARWGRGVGYTF.

Only a few counts were recorded for this clonotype. V gene TRBV29-1 combines with J gene TRBJ2-5, with D possibly TRBD1 on 5 matching bases. Germline V CDR1 and CDR2: SQVTM, ANQGSEA. V was trimmed by 6 bases and J by 3 bases, leaving 11 bases between them. The CDR3 has 12 amino acids. CDR3 residues: CSVDTYEETQYF. The CDR3 bases are TGCAGCGTGGACACCTACGAAGAGACCCAGTACTTC.

This clonotype showed up just a few times. The CDR3 loop is CASSLGPGTEAFF. CDR3 DNA sequence: TGTGCCAGCAGTCTGGGCCCTGGCACTGAAGCTTTCTTT. The chain combines TRBV27 with TRBJ1-1; no clear D gene. Deletions cut 5 bases from V and 4 bases from J, with 11 bases between. Germline V lookup: CDR1 MNHEY, CDR2 SMNVEV (reference sequence). This CDR3 is built from 13 residues.

V gene TRBV7-3 combines with J gene TRBJ2-3; D uncertain. The CDR3 extends over 13 amino acids. Trimming stripped 0 bases from V and 6 bases from J, with 7 bases between. Germline loops: CDR1 SGHTA, CDR2 FQGTGA. Written as DNA, the CDR3 is TGTGCCAGCAGCTTAACCAAGGAGGATACGCAGTATTTT. Its protein product is CASSLTKEDTQYF.

This chain connects TRBV7-6 to TRBJ2-2; tentative D call: TRBD2 (7 bases). The CDR3 has 14 residues. Per germline, CDR1 SGHVS and CDR2 FNYEAQ. Trimming removed 5 bases at V and 6 bases at J, with 13 bases between. For the CDR3, the DNA is TGTGCCAGCAGCCTAAACGGGGGGCCCGGGGAGCTGTTTTTT. Translating gives CASSLNGGPGELFF. The full variable domain, with the rest looked up from reference TRBV7-6 and TRBJ2-2, is GAGVSQSPRYKVTKRGQDVALRCDPISGHVSLYWYRQALGQGPEFLTYFNYEAQQDKSGLPNDRFSAERPEGSISTLTIQRTEQRDSAMYRCASSLNGGPGELFFGEGSRLTVL.

This clonotype was counted a few times. The chain couples TRBV24-1 to TRBJ1-5; 10 nucleotides agree with TRBD1. The CDR3 spans 18 residues. J gave up 4 bases and V 6 bases, and 14 bases lay outside the gene matches. CDR1 and CDR2 (germline): KGHDR, SFDVKD. The DNA for the CDR3 is TGTGCCACCAGTCCTGCTTTCCCTGACAGGGGGCAAAATCAGCCCCAGCATTTT. It codes for CATSPAFPDRGQNQPQHF.

The V gene is TRBV11-2, the J gene TRBJ1-5, with D maybe TRBD1 (6 bases). The germline gives CDR1 SGHAT, CDR2 FQNNGV. The V end was cut by 5 bases, the J end by 3 bases, with 11 bases between. CDR3 length: 14 amino acids. DNA for the CDR3: TGTGCCAGCAGCCAGGGGCCCTTCAATCAGCCCCAGCATTTT. Protein product: CASSQGPFNQPQHF.

Only a few counts were recorded for this clonotype. J is TRBJ1-1 and V is TRBV29-1; TRBD1 is a possible D gene (6 bases). V was clipped by 6 bases and J by 7 bases, with 12 bases between them. The CDR3 loop spans 11 amino acids. Germline V lookup: CDR1 SQVTM, CDR2 ANQGSEA. CDR3 nucleotides: TGCAGCGTCGAGGGGGGGCTTGAAGCTTTCTTT. Translating it yields CSVEGGLEAFF.